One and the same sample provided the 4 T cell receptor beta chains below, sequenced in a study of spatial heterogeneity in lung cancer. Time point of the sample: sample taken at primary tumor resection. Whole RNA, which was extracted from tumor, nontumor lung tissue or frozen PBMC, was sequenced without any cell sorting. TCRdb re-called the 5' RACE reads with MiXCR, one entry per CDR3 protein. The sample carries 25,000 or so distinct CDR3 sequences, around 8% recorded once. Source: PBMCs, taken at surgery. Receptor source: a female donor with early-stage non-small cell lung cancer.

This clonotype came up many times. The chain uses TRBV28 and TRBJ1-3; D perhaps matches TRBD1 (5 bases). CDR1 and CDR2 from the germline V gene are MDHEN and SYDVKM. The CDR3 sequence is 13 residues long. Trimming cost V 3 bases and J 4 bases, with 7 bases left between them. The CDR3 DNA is TGTGCCAGCAGTTTGAACAGGGGAAACACCATATATTTT. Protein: CASSLNRGNTIYF.

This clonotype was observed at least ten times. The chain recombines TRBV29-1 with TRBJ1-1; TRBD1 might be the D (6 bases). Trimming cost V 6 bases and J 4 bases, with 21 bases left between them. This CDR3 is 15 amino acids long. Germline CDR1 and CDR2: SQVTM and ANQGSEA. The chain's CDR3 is CSVGTRGGLSTEAFF. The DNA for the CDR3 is TGCAGCGTCGGGACACGGGGCGGGTTGAGCACTGAAGCTTTCTTT.

CDR3 nucleotide sequence: TGTGCCAGCAGTGATGGACGAAACATGGCGTGGCAAGAGACCCAGTACTTC. Translation: CASSDGRNMAWQETQYF. This chain links TRBV6-1 with TRBJ2-5; no clear D gene. Germline V gene data show CDR1 as MNHNS and CDR2 as SASEGT. This CDR3 region has 17 residues. Trimming pared 3 bases from V and 2 bases from J, leaving 19 bases between.

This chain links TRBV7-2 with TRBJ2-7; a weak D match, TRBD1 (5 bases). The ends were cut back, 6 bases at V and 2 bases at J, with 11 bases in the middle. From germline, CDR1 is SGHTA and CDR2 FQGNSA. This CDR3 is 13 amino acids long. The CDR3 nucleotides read TGTGCCAGCAGAATGCAGGGTCCCTACGAGCAGTACTTC. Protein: CASRMQGPYEQYF.